These 2 T cell receptor beta chains were sequenced from one sample in a study of blood T cell repertoires in COVID-19. The assay was immunoSEQ multiplex PCR, and TCRdb's table has in-frame clones only and misses some. Of over 110,000 clones listed, approximately 84% are singletons. Source material: PBMCs or T cells enriched from blood (not recorded which). The receptor set was obtained from a middle-aged man with acute COVID-19.

This clone is medium-sized by share. This sequence joins TRBV10-1 and TRBJ1-4, with TRBD1 matching 8 bases. Germline values: CDR1 WNHNN, CDR2 SYGVQD (reference sequence). The CDR3 totals 14 residues. Trimming cost V 6 bases and J 6 bases; bases outside gene matches: 6. CDR3 sequence (DNA): TGCGCCAGCAGCTCCGGGACAGGTCATGAAAAACTGTTTTTT. Residues: CASSSGTGHEKLFF.

A few counts support this clone. The V call is TRBV25-1, the J call TRBJ1-6; no clear D. This CDR3 has 14 residues. V lost 1 base to trimming and J lost 6 bases, with 7 bases between them. Germline lookup yields CDR1 MGHDK and CDR2 SYGVNS. The chain's CDR3 is CASSEWRANSPLHF. The DNA of the CDR3 is TGTGCCAGCAGTGAATGGCGGGCTAATTCACCCCTCCACTTT. Looking up the rest from reference TRBV25-1 and TRBJ1-6 gives the full variable domain: EADIYQTPRYLVIGTGKKITLECSQTMGHDKMYWYQQDPGMELHLIHYSYGVNSTEKGDLSSESTVSRIRTEHFPLTLESARPSHTSQYLCASSEWRANSPLHFGNGTRLTVT.